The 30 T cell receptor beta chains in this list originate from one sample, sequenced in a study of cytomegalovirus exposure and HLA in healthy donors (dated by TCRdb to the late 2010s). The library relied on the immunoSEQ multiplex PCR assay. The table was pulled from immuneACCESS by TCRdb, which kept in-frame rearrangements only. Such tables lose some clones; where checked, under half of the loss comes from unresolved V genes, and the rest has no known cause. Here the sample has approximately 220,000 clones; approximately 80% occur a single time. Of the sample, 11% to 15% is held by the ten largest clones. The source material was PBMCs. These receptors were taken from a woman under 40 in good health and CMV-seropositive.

CDR3 amino acids: CATSRDEGFGAFF. In DNA form, the CDR3 reads TGTGCCACCAGCAGAGATGAAGGGTTCGGAGCTTTCTTT. The chain is built from TRBV15 and TRBJ1-1; D not resolved. Deletions cut 0 bases from V and 10 bases from J, with 12 bases between. The CDR3 covers 13 residues. Germline CDR1 is LNHNV and CDR2 is YYDKDF (reference sequence). Full variable domain (remainder filled in from reference TRBV15 and TRBJ1-1): DAMVIQNPRYQVTQFGKPVTLSCSQTLNHNVMYWYQQKSSQAPKLLFHYYDKDFNNEADTPDNFQSRRPNTSFCFLDIRSPGLGDTAMYLCATSRDEGFGAFFGQGTRLTVV.

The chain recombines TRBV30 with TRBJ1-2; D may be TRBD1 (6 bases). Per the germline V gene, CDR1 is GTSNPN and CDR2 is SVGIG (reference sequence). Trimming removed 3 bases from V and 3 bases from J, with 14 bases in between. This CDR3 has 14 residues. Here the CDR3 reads CAWSSLDRYYGYTF. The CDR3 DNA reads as TGTGCCTGGAGCTCGCTAGACAGGTACTATGGCTACACCTTC.

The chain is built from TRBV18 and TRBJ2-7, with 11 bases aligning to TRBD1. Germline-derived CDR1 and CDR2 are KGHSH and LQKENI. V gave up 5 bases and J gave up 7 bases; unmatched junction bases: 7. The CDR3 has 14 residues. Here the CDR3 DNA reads TGTGCCAGCTCATCTGGACAGGGGGCGACGGAGCAGTACTTC. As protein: CASSSGQGATEQYF.

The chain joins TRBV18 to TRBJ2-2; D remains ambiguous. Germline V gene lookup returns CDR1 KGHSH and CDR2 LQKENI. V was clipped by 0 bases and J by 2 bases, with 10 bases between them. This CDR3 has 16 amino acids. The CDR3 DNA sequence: TGTGCCAGCTCACCACCGGTAGGCCTCAACACCGGGGAGCTGTTTTTT. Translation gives CASSPPVGLNTGELFF.

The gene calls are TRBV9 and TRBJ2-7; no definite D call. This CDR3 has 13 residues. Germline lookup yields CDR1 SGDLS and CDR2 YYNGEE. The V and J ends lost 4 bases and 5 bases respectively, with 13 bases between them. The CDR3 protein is CASSYRLGDEQYF. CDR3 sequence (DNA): TGTGCCAGCAGCTACCGTCTTGGGGACGAGCAGTACTTC.

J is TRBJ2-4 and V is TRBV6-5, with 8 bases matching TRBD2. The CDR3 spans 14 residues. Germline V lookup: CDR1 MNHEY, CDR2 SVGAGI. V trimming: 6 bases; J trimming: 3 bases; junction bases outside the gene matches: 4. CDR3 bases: TGTGCCAGCAGCTATGCGGGGGGCAAAAACATTCAGTACTTC. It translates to CASSYAGGKNIQYF.

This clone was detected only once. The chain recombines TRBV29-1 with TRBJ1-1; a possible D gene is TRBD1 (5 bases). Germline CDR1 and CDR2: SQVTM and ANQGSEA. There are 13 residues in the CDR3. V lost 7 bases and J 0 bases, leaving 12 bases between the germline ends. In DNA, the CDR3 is TGCAGCGGCAGGGACGGCATGAACACTGAAGCTTTCTTT. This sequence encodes CSGRDGMNTEAFF.

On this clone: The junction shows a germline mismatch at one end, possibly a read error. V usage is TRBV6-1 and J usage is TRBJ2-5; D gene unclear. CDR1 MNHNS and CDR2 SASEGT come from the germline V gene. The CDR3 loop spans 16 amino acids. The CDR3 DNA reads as TGTGCCAGCAGCGAAGGTGGGCCAGCGATCGGCGAGACCCAGTACTTC. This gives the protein CASSEGGPAIGETQYF.

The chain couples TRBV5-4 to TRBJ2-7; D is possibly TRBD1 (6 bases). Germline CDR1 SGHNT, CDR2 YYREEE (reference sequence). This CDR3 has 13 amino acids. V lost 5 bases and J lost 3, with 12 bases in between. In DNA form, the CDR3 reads TGTGCCAGCAGAGACAGGTTCAACTACGAGCAGTACTTC. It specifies CASRDRFNYEQYF.

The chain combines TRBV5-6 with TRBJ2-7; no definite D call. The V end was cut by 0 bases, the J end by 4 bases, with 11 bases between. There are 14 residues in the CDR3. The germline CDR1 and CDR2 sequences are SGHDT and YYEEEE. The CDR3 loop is CASSLGQPTYEQYF. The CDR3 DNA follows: TGTGCCAGCAGCTTGGGACAACCGACTTACGAGCAGTACTTC. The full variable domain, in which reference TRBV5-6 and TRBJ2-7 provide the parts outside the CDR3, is DAGVTQSPTHLIKTRGQQVTLRCSPKSGHDTVSWYQQALGQGPQFIFQYYEEEERQRGNFPDRFSGHQFPNYSSELNVNALLLGDSALYLCASSLGQPTYEQYFGPGTRLTVT.

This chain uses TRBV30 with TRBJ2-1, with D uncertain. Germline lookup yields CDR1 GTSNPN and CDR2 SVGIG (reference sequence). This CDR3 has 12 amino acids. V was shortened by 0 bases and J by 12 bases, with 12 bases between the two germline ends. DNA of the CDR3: TGTGCCTGGAGTGTACTGTTTTCTGGGCAGTTCTTC. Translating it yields CAWSVLFSGQFF.

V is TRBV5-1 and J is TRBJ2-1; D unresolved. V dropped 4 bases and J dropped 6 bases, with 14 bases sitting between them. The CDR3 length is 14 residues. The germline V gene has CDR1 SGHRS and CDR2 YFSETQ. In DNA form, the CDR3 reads TGCGCCAGCAGCAGGTTTATCTCGGGCAATGAGCAGTTCTTC. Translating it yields CASSRFISGNEQFF.

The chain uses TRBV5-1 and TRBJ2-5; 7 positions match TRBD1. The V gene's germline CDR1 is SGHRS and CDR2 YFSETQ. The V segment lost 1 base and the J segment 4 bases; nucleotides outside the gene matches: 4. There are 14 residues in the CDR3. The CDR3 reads CASSLSGGRETQYF. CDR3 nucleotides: TGCGCCAGCAGCTTGTCAGGGGGTAGAGAGACCCAGTACTTC.

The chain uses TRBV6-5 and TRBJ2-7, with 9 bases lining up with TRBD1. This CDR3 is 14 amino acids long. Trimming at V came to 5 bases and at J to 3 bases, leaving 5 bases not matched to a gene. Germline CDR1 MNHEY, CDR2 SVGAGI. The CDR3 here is CASSRGTGNYEQYF. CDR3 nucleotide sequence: TGTGCCAGCAGTCGGGGGACAGGGAACTACGAGCAGTACTTC.

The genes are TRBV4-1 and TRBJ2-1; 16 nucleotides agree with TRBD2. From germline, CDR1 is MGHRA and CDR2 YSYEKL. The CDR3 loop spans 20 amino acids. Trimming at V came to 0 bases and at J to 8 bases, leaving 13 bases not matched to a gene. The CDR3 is CASSQDLGTSGRAYWDEQFF. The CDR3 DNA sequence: TGCGCCAGCAGCCAAGATCTCGGGACTAGCGGGAGGGCCTATTGGGATGAGCAGTTCTTC.

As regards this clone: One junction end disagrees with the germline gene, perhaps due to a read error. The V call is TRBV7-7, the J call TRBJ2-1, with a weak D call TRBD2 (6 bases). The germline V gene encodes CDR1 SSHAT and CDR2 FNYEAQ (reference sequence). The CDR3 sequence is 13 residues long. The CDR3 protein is CASSFSGSNEQFF. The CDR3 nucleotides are TGTGCTAGCAGCTTTAGCGGAAGCAATGAGCAGTTCTTC.

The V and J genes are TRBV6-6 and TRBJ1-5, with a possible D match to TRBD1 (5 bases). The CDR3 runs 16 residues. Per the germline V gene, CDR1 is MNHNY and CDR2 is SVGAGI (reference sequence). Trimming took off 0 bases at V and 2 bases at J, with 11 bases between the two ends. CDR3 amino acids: CASSYSGGLGNQPQHF. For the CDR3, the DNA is TGTGCCAGCAGTTACTCGGGGGGATTGGGCAATCAGCCCCAGCATTTT.

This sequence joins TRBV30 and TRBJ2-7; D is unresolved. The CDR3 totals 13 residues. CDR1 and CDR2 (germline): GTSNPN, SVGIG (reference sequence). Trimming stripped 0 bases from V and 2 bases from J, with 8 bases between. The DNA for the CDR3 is TGTGCCTGGAGTGTTAACAGAGCCTACGAGCAGTACTTC. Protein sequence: CAWSVNRAYEQYF.

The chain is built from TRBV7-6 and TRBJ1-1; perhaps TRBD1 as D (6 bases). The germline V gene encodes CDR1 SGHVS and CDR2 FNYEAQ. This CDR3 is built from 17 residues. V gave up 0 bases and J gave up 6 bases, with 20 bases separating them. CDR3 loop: CASSLAPFVLGGAEAFF. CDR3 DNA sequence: TGTGCCAGCAGCTTAGCGCCGTTTGTCTTGGGGGGCGCTGAAGCTTTCTTT.

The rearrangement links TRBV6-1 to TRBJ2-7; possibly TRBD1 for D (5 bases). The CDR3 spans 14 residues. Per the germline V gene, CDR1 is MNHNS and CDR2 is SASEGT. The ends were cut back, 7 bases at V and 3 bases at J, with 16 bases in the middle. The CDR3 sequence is CASTRRDPNYEQYF. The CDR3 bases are TGTGCCAGCACCCGCAGGGATCCAAACTACGAGCAGTACTTC.

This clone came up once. CDR3 DNA sequence: TGTGCCACCTTCCGTGCATACGAAAATCAGCCCCAGCATTTT. Translated, it gives CATFRAYENQPQHF. V and J are TRBV5-8 and TRBJ1-5, with D uncertain. Trimming took 9 bases from V and 4 from J, leaving 17 bases between them. The CDR3 is 14 amino acids. Germline assignment: CDR1 SGHTS and CDR2 YDEGEE.

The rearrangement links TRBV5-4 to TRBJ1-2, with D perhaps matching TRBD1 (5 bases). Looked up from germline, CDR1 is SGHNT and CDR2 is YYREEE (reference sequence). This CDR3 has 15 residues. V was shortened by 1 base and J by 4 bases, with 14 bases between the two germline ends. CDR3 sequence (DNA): TGTGCCAGCAGCTTGACCGGGACCGCGAGCTATGGCTACACCTTC. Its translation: CASSLTGTASYGYTF. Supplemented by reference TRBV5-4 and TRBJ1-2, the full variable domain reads ETGVTQSPTHLIKTRGQQVTLRCSSQSGHNTVSWYQQALGQGPQFIFQYYREEENGRGNFPPRFSGLQFPNYSSELNVNALELDDSALYLCASSLTGTASYGYTFGSGTRLTVV.

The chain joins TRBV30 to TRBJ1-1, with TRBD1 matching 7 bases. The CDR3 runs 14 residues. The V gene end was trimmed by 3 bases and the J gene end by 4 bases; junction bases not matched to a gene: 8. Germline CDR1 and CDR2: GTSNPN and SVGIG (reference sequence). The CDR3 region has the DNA TGTGCCTGGAGCGGGCCGGACAGGCTCACTGAAGCTTTCTTT. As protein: CAWSGPDRLTEAFF.

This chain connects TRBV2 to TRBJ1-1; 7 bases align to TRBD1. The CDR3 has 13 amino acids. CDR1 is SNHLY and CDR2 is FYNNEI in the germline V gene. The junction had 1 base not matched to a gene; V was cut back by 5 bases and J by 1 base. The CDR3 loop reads CASSWTGNTEAFF. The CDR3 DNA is TGTGCCAGCAGTTGGACAGGGAACACTGAAGCTTTCTTT.

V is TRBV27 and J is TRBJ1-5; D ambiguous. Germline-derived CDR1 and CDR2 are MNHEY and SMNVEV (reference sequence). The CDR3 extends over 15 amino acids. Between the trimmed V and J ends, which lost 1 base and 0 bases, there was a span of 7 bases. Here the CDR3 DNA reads TGTGCCAGCAGTTTATGGGCCAGTAGCAATCAGCCCCAGCATTTT. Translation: CASSLWASSNQPQHF.

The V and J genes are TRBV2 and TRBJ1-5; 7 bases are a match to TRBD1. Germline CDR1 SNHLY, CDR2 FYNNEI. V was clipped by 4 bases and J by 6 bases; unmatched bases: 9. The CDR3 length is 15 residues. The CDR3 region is CASSVTGEAGQPQHF. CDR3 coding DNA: TGTGCCAGCAGTGTAACAGGGGAGGCCGGTCAGCCCCAGCATTTT.

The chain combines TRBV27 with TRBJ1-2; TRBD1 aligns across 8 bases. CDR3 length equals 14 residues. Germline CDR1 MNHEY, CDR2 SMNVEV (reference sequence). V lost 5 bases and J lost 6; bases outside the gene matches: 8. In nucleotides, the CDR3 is TGTGCCAGCAGTCCAGGGGGCGCGGTTAATGGCTACACCTTC. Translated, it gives CASSPGGAVNGYTF.

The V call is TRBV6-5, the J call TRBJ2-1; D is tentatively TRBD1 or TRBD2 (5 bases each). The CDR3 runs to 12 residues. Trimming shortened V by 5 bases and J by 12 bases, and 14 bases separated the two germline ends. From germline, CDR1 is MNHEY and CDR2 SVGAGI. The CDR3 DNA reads TGTGCCAGCAGTGGATTAACAGGAGGGCAGTTCTTC. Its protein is CASSGLTGGQFF.

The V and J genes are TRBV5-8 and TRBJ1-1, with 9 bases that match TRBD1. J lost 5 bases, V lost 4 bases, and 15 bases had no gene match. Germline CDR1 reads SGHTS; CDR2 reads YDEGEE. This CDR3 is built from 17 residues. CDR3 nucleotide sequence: TGTGCCAGCAGCCAAAACCCGGGACAGGGAAGGTGGACTGAAGCTTTCTTT. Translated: CASSQNPGQGRWTEAFF. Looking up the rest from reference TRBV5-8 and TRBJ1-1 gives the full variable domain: EAGVTQSPTHLIKTRGQQATLRCSPISGHTSVYWYQQALGLGLQFLLWYDEGEERNRGNFPPRFSGRQFPNYSSELNVNALELEDSALYLCASSQNPGQGRWTEAFFGQGTRLTVV.

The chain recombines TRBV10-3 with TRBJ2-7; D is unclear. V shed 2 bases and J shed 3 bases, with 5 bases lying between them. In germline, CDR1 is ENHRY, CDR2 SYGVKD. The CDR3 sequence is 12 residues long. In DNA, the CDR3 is TGTGCCATCAGTGAGGGTAACTACGAGCAGTACTTC. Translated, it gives CAISEGNYEQYF.